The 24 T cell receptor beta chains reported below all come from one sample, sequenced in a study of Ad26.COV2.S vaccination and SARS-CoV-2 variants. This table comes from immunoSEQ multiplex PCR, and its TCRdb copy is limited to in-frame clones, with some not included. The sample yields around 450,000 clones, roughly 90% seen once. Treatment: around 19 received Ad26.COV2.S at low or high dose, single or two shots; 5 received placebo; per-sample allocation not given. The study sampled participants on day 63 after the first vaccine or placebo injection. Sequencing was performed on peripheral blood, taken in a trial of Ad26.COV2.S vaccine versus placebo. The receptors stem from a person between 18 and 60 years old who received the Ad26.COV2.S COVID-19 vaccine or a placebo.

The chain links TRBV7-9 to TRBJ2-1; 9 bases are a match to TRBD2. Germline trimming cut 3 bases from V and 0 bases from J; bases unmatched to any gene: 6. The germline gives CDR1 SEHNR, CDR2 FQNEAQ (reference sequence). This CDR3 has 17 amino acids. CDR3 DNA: TGTGCCAGCAGCTTTACTAGCGGGCCCTCCTCCTACAATGAGCAGTTCTTC. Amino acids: CASSFTSGPSSYNEQFF.

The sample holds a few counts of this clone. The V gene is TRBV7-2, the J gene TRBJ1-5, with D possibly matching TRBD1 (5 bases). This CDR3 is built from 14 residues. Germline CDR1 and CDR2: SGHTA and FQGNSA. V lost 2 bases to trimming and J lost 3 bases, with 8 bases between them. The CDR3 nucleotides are TGTGCCAGCAGCTTATGGGGGGTCAATCAGCCCCAGCATTTT. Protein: CASSLWGVNQPQHF.

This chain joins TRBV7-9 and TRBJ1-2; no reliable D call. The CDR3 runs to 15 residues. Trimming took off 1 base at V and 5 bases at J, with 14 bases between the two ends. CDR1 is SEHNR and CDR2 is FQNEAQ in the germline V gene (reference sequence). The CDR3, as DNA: TGTGCCAGCAGCTTAGAAGCGGGAGGGAGTTATGGCTACACCTTC. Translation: CASSLEAGGSYGYTF.

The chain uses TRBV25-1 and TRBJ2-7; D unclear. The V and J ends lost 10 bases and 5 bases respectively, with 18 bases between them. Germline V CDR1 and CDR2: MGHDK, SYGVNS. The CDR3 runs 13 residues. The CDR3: CATDLLKGNEQYF. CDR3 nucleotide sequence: TGTGCCACCGACCTCCTTAAAGGGAACGAGCAGTACTTC.

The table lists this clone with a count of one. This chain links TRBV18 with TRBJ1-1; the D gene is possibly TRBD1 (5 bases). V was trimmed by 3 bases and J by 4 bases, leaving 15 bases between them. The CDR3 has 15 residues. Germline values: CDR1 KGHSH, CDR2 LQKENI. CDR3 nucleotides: TGTGCCAGCTCACCTATTGGAGGGGAGGGCACTGAAGCTTTCTTT. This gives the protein CASSPIGGEGTEAFF.

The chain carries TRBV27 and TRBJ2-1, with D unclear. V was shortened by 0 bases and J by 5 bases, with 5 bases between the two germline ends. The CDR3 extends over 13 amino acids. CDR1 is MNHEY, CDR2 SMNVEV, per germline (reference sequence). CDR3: CASSLSADNEQFF. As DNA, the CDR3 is TGTGCCAGCAGTTTATCTGCGGACAATGAGCAGTTCTTC.

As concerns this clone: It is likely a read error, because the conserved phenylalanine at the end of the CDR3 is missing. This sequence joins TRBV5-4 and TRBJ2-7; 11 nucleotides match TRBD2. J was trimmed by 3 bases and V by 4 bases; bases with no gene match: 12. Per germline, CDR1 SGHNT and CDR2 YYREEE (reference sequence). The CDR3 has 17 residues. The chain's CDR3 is CASSIRTSGYSYYEQYL. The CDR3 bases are TGTGCCAGCAGCATCCGGACTAGCGGGTACTCCTACTACGAGCAGTACCTC.

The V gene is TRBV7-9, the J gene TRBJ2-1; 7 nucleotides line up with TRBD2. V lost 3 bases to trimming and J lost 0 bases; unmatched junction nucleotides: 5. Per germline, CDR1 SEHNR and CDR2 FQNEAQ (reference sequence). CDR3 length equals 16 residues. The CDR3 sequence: CASSFEPSGSYNEQFF. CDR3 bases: TGTGCCAGCAGCTTCGAACCTAGCGGCTCCTACAATGAGCAGTTCTTC.

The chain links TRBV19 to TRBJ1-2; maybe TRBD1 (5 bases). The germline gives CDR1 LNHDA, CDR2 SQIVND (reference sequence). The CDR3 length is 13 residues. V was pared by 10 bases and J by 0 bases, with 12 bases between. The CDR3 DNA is TGTGCCACCCGGGACGACTCTAACTATGGCTACACCTTC. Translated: CATRDDSNYGYTF. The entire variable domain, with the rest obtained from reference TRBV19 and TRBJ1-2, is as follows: DGGITQSPKYLFRKEGQNVTLSCEQNLNHDAMYWYRQDPGQGLRLIYYSQIVNDFQKGDIAEGYSVSREKKESFPLTVTSAQKNPTAFYLCATRDDSNYGYTFGSGTRLTVV.

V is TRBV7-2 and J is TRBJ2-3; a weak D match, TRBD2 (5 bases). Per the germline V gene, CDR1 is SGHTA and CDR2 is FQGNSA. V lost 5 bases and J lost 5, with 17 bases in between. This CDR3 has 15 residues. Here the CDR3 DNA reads TGTGCCAGCAGCCAACCGGGATCCGGGAAAGATACGCAGTATTTT. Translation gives CASSQPGSGKDTQYF. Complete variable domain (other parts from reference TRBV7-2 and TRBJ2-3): GAGVSQSPSNKVTEKGKDVELRCDPISGHTALYWYRQSLGQGLEFLIYFQGNSAPDKSGLPSDRFSAERTGGSVSTLTIQRTQQEDSAVYLCASSQPGSGKDTQYFGPGTRLTVL.

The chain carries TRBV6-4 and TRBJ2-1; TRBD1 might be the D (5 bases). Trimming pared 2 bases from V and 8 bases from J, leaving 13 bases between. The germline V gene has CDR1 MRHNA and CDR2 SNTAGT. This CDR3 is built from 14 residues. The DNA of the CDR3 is TGTGCCAGCAGTGACGGTCAGGGTGGGGATGAGCAGTTCTTC. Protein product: CASSDGQGGDEQFF.

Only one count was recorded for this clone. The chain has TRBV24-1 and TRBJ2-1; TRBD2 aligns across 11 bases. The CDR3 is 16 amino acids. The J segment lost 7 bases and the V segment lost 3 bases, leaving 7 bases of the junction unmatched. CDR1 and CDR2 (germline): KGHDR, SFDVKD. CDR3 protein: CATSDLTSGRRNEQFF. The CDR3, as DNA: TGTGCCACCAGTGATCTTACTAGCGGGAGAAGGAATGAGCAGTTCTTC.

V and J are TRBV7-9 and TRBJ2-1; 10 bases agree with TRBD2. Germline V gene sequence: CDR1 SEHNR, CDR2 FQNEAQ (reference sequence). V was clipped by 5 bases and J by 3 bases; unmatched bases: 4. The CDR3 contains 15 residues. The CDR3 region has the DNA TGTGCCAGCAGCCGGACTAGCGGCAACTACAATGAGCAGTTCTTC. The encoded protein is CASSRTSGNYNEQFF.

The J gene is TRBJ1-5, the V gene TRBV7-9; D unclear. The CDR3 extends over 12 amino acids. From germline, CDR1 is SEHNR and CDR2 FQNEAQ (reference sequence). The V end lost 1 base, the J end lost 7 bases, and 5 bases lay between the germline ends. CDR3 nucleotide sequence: TGTGCCAGCAGCTTAGAGGAACAGCCCCAGCATTTT. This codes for CASSLEEQPQHF.

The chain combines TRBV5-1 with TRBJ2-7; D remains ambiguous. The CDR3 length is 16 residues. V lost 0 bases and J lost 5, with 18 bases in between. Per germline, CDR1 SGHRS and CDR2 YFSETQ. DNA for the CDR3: TGCGCCAGCAGCTTGGCCCTGAGAGGTAGGAAGGACGAGCAGTACTTC. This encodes CASSLALRGRKDEQYF.

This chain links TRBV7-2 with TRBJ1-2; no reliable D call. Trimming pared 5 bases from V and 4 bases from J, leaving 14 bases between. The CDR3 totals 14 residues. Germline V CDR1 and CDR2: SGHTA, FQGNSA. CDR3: CASSTGFGLYGYTF. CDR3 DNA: TGTGCCAGCAGCACGGGGTTCGGGCTCTATGGCTACACCTTC.

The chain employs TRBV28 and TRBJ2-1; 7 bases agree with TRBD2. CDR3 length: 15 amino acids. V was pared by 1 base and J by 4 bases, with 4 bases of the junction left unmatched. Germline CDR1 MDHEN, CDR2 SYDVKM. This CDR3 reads CASSLLAGGYNEQFF. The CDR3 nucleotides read TGTGCCAGCAGTTTATTAGCGGGCGGGTACAATGAGCAGTTCTTC.

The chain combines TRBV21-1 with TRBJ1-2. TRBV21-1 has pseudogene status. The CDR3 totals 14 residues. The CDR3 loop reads CASSKGPTPYGYTF. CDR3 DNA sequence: TGTGCCAGCAGCAAAGGACCGACCCCCTATGGCTACACCTTC.

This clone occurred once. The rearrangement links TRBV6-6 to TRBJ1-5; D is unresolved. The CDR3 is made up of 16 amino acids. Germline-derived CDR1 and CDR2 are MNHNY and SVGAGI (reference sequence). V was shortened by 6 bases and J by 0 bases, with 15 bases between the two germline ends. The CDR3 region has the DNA TGTGCCAGCAGCCCTTCGTGGTCTGATAGCAATCAGCCCCAGCATTTT. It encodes CASSPSWSDSNQPQHF.

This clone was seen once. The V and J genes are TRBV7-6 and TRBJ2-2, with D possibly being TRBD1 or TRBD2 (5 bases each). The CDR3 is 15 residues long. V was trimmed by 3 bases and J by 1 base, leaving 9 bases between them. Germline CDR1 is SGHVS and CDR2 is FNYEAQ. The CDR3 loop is CASSLGTVNTGELFF. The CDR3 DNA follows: TGTGCCAGCAGCTTGGGGACGGTGAACACCGGGGAGCTGTTTTTT.

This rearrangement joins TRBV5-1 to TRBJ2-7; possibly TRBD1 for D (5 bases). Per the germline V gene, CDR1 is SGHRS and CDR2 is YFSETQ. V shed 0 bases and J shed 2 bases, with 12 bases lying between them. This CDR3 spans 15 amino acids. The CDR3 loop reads CASSLGQTAAYEQYF. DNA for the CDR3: TGCGCCAGCAGCTTGGGACAGACGGCAGCCTACGAGCAGTACTTC.

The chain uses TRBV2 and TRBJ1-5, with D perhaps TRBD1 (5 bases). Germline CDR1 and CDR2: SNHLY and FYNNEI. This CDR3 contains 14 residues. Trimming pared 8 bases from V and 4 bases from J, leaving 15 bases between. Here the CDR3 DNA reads TGTGCCAGCGCCCTTGCCGGGGGGAATCAGCCCCAGCATTTT. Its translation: CASALAGGNQPQHF.

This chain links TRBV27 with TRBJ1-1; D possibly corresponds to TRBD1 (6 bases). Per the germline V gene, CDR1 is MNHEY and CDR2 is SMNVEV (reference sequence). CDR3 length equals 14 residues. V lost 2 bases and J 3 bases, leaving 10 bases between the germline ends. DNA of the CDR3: TGTGCCAGCAGTTTAGCAGGGGTGCACACTGAAGCTTTCTTT. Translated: CASSLAGVHTEAFF.

Here the CDR3 DNA reads TGTGCCAGTGGGGGAACTAGCGCAGCCTACGAGCAGTACTTC. Protein product: CASGGTSAAYEQYF. V is TRBV27 and J is TRBJ2-7; 7 positions agree with TRBD2. The trim removed 9 bases at V and 2 bases at J, leaving 10 bases unmatched. Germline V CDR1 and CDR2: MNHEY, SMNVEV (reference sequence). This CDR3 spans 14 amino acids.